Listed here is a single TCR beta chain. Other DNA sequences in the same sample also yield this CDR3. This entry comes from a study of blood T cell repertoires in COVID-19. This CDR3 region has 14 residues. Trimming shortened V by 3 bases and J by 4 bases, and 9 bases separated the two germline ends. Germline-derived CDR1 and CDR2 are LNHDA and SQIVND (reference sequence). Per the authors' pipeline: Estimated nucleated cell counts came from reference gene primer amplification. Clones were sequenced by immunoSEQ multiplex PCR, and TCRdb holds only the in-frame ones, with some missing. V and J calls and clone size are given by that table; D and trimming were obtained from the DNA. Here the sample spans about 180,000 clones, roughly nine tenths being singletons.

This chain connects TRBV19 to TRBJ2-2; the D gene is possibly TRBD2 (5 bases). The specimen sequenced was PBMCs or T cells enriched from blood (not recorded which). The TCR comes from a woman aged 50 to 65 who had recovered from COVID-19. DNA of the CDR3: TGTGCCAGTAGTATTGGTCGGGGCACCGGGGAGCTGTTTTTT. This gives the protein CASSIGRGTGELFF.